The 18 T cell receptor beta chains below come from one sample, sequenced in a study of cytomegalovirus exposure and HLA in healthy donors. 60 Vbeta and 13 Jbeta primers were used in PCR. Assay: immunoSEQ multiplex PCR; the TCRdb copy retains only in-frame clones and omits some. The sample lists some 150,000 clones, around three quarters occurring once. The sequencing input was PBMCs. These receptors came from a woman between 40 and 50 years old in good health and CMV-seronegative.

This clone was seen once. This sequence joins TRBV28 and TRBJ2-7, with TRBD1 identical over 9 bases. Per germline, CDR1 MDHEN and CDR2 SYDVKM. The CDR3 is 15 amino acids. Trimming cost V 2 bases and J 5 bases; bases outside gene matches: 7. The DNA of the CDR3 is TGTGCCAGCAGTTTAGGGGGGGACAGGGTCCACGAGCAGTACTTC. This encodes CASSLGGDRVHEQYF.

The chain carries TRBV10-2 and TRBJ2-5, with a possible D match to TRBD2 (7 bases). Germline V lookup: CDR1 WSHSY, CDR2 SAAADI. The CDR3 has 16 amino acids. Trimming removed 3 bases at V and 1 base at J, with 15 bases between. In DNA form, the CDR3 reads TGCGCCAGCAGTGAAGGTTGGCGGGGGCTCCAAGAGACCCAGTACTTC. Protein product: CASSEGWRGLQETQYF.

J is TRBJ2-7 and V is TRBV7-9; D is uncertain. Between the trimmed V and J ends, which lost 0 bases and 5 bases, there was a span of 5 bases. Germline V gene lookup returns CDR1 SEHNR and CDR2 FQNEAQ (reference sequence). CDR3 length: 12 residues. This CDR3 reads CASSLAGDEQYF. CDR3 DNA: TGTGCCAGCAGCTTAGCGGGCGACGAGCAGTACTTC.

The J gene is TRBJ2-7, the V gene TRBV9; possibly TRBD2 for D (6 bases). Looked up from germline, CDR1 is SGDLS and CDR2 is YYNGEE. This CDR3 spans 15 amino acids. Deletions cut 3 bases from V and 3 bases from J, with 16 bases between. Here the CDR3 reads CASSARSGVRYEQYF. CDR3 nucleotides: TGTGCCAGCAGCGCGCGATCGGGGGTCCGCTACGAGCAGTACTTC. The whole variable domain, filled in from reference TRBV9 and TRBJ2-7, reads DSGVTQTPKHLITATGQRVTLRCSPRSGDLSVYWYQQSLDQGLQFLIQYYNGEERAKGNILERFSAQQFPDLHSELNLSSLELGDSALYFCASSARSGVRYEQYFGPGTRLTVT.

The chain carries TRBV12-5 and TRBJ2-1; D gene unclear. Germline CDR1 reads LGHNT; CDR2 reads FRNRAP. V was trimmed by 7 bases and J by 8 bases, leaving 6 bases between them. The CDR3 sequence is 10 residues long. The DNA for the CDR3 is TGTGCTAGTGCCCATCATGAGCAGTTCTTC. The encoded protein is CASAHHEQFF.

The rearrangement links TRBV6-5 to TRBJ1-1; no clear D. The germline gives CDR1 MNHEY, CDR2 SVGAGI. V was pared by 6 bases and J by 1 base, with 9 bases between. The CDR3 contains 13 residues. DNA of the CDR3: TGTGCCAGCAGCTCCAGCGGGAACACTGAAGCTTTCTTT. Translating gives CASSSSGNTEAFF.

V and J are TRBV6-5 and TRBJ1-1; D is possibly TRBD1 (5 bases). From germline, CDR1 is MNHEY and CDR2 SVGAGI. The V end was cut by 7 bases, the J end by 8 bases, with 20 bases between. CDR3 length: 14 amino acids. The CDR3 sequence: CASKPPDTRNEAFF. CDR3 nucleotide sequence: TGTGCCAGCAAACCCCCGGACACACGTAACGAAGCTTTCTTT.

The chain employs TRBV28 and TRBJ1-1; tentatively, D is TRBD1 (6 bases). This CDR3 has 12 amino acids. V was cut by 8 bases and J by 10 bases, with 17 bases left in between. The germline CDR1 and CDR2 sequences are MDHEN and SYDVKM. Written as DNA, the CDR3 is TGTGCCAGCCGGGCGGCGGGGGCCGCAGCTTTCTTT. This sequence encodes CASRAAGAAAFF.

This clone turned up a few times. The chain combines TRBV7-9 with TRBJ2-5, with 11 bases lining up with TRBD1. Germline V gene data show CDR1 as SEHNR and CDR2 as FQNEAQ (reference sequence). The CDR3 consists of 16 residues. The V segment lost 5 bases and the J segment 2 bases; nucleotides outside the gene matches: 7. CDR3 DNA sequence: TGTGCCAGCAGCCTCGGGACAGGGGGTAGGCAAGAGACCCAGTACTTC. The encoded protein is CASSLGTGGRQETQYF.

V gene TRBV11-2 combines with J gene TRBJ2-7; a possible D gene is TRBD2 (6 bases). This CDR3 spans 15 amino acids. The germline V gene has CDR1 SGHAT and CDR2 FQNNGV. With 0 bases removed from V and 3 bases from J, the gap between germline ends came to 12 bases. CDR3 nucleotide sequence: TGTGCCAGCAGCTTAGAGGCAGGGACTTACTACGAGCAGTACTTC. Its protein product is CASSLEAGTYYEQYF.

The chain is built from TRBV7-9 and TRBJ2-7; 7 bases fit TRBD1. This CDR3 comprises 15 residues. CDR1 SEHNR and CDR2 FQNEAQ come from the germline V gene (reference sequence). The trim removed 5 bases at V and 4 bases at J, leaving 11 bases unmatched. As DNA, the CDR3 is TGTGCCAGCAGCCCCGTACAGGGGTCAAGTTACGAGCAGTACTTC. As protein: CASSPVQGSSYEQYF. The whole variable domain, filled in from reference TRBV7-9 and TRBJ2-7, reads DTGVSQNPRHKITKRGQNVTFRCDPISEHNRLYWYRQTLGQGPEFLTYFQNEAQLEKSRLLSDRFSAERPKGSFSTLEIQRTEQGDSAMYLCASSPVQGSSYEQYFGPGTRLTVT.

V is TRBV15 and J is TRBJ2-1; 13 bases align to TRBD2. Germline V gene sequence: CDR1 LNHNV, CDR2 YYDKDF (reference sequence). The CDR3 is 16 residues long. After removal of 2 bases from V and 6 bases from J, the junction contained 4 bases not matched to a gene. CDR3 bases: TGTGCCACCAGCAGACTGGGACTAGCGGGGACCAATGAGCAGTTCTTC. Translation: CATSRLGLAGTNEQFF. Full variable domain (remainder filled in from reference TRBV15 and TRBJ2-1): DAMVIQNPRYQVTQFGKPVTLSCSQTLNHNVMYWYQQKSSQAPKLLFHYYDKDFNNEADTPDNFQSRRPNTSFCFLDIRSPGLGDTAMYLCATSRLGLAGTNEQFFGPGTRLTVL.

The chain has TRBV7-9 and TRBJ2-7; tentatively, D is TRBD2 (5 bases). CDR1 and CDR2 (germline): SEHNR, FQNEAQ (reference sequence). The CDR3 is 15 residues long. Trimming removed 5 bases at V and 1 base at J, with 15 bases between. The CDR3: CASSSAGTWSYEQYF. The CDR3 bases are TGTGCCAGCAGCAGTGCGGGTACTTGGTCCTACGAGCAGTACTTC. The complete variable domain, with remaining parts taken from reference TRBV7-9 and TRBJ2-7, reads DTGVSQNPRHKITKRGQNVTFRCDPISEHNRLYWYRQTLGQGPEFLTYFQNEAQLEKSRLLSDRFSAERPKGSFSTLEIQRTEQGDSAMYLCASSSAGTWSYEQYFGPGTRLTVT.

This sequence joins TRBV29-1 and TRBJ2-7; D remains ambiguous. Between the trimmed V and J ends, which lost 0 bases and 3 bases, there was a span of 9 bases. CDR1 is SQVTM, CDR2 ANQGSEA, per germline. This CDR3 has 13 residues. The CDR3 here is CSVEEAVDYEQYF. CDR3 coding DNA: TGCAGCGTTGAAGAGGCAGTCGACTACGAGCAGTACTTC.

The chain couples TRBV6-1 to TRBJ2-3, with D uncertain. The V gene lost 5 bases and the J gene lost 0 bases, with 9 bases spanning the gap. Per germline, CDR1 MNHNS and CDR2 SASEGT. The CDR3 length is 14 residues. DNA for the CDR3: TGTGCCAGCAGTCCTTCTTCTAGCACAGATACGCAGTATTTT. This translates into CASSPSSSTDTQYF.

The chain joins TRBV4-1 to TRBJ2-7; tentative D call: TRBD1 (6 bases). From germline, CDR1 is MGHRA and CDR2 YSYEKL. This CDR3 is built from 17 residues. V was shortened by 3 bases and J by 3 bases, with 21 bases between the two germline ends. The CDR3 coding sequence is TGCGCCAGCAGCCAGTCGGGACAAACGACGTCAAACTACGAGCAGTACTTC. It specifies CASSQSGQTTSNYEQYF.

The chain is built from TRBV11-3 and TRBJ1-1, with D uncertain. V was trimmed by 4 bases and J by 0 bases, leaving 15 bases between them. Germline-derived CDR1 and CDR2 are SGHNT and YENEEA. The CDR3 spans 16 residues. CDR3: CASSSGRSGMNTEAFF. The CDR3 DNA reads as TGTGCCAGCAGCTCCGGGCGAAGCGGCATGAACACTGAAGCTTTCTTT. The full variable domain, with the rest looked up from reference TRBV11-3 and TRBJ1-1, is EAGVVQSPRYKIIEKKQPVAFWCNPISGHNTLYWYLQNLGQGPELLIRYENEEAVDDSQLPKDRFSAERLKGVDSTLKIQPAELGDSAVYLCASSSGRSGMNTEAFFGQGTRLTVV.

The genes are TRBV12-5 and TRBJ2-5, with 8 positions matching TRBD2. Trimming cost V 0 bases and J 5 bases; bases outside gene matches: 8. CDR1 and CDR2 from the germline V gene are LGHNT and FRNRAP. This CDR3 comprises 16 residues. The CDR3 DNA sequence: TGTGCTAGTGGTTTGGTACGGGGGACTAGTCGGGAGACCCAGTACTTC. Translating it yields CASGLVRGTSRETQYF.